Here is one T cell receptor (beta chain) with its context. Sequencing used immunoSEQ multiplex PCR; TCRdb keeps in-frame clones, though not all of them. The data hold 65,000 to 100,000 clones, with roughly 91% observed a single time. This entry belongs to a study of control samples from healthy donors and cancer patients. V dropped 5 bases and J dropped 4 bases, with 13 bases sitting between them. CDR1 SGHAT and CDR2 FQDESV come from the germline V gene (reference sequence). The CDR3 contains 14 residues. Sample: blood. This receptor was identified in a man aged 50-60 years in good health. The chain carries TRBV11-1 and TRBJ2-3; D is unclear. This CDR3 reads CASSPPVGADTQYF. DNA of the CDR3: TGTGCCAGCAGCCCCCCAGTAGGTGCAGATACGCAGTATTTT.